These 8 T cell receptor beta chains were all obtained from the same sample, sequenced in a study of post-analysis software for immune sequencing data. For these receptors, no antigen is known. Regarding the study as a whole: TRBV5-6, TRBV5-1 and TRBV20-1 belonged to a set of about 5 TRBV segments that were more frequent in patients than controls.

Incorporated into the TCR beta cDNA libraries were unique molecular identifiers, which served to reduce PCR and sequencing biases. TCRdb ran MiXCR on the PCR reads and lists one entry per CDR3 protein. The table records some 890,000 distinct CDR3 sequences, about 57% of them present only once. Sequenced input: blood. These receptors all come from a girl aged 10 to 17 with multiple sclerosis.

J is TRBJ2-2 and V is TRBV10-3; maybe TRBD2 (6 bases). The length of the CDR3 is 14 residues. Trimming took off 4 bases at V and 4 bases at J, with 10 bases between the two ends. Germline V lookup: CDR1 ENHRY, CDR2 SYGVKD. CDR3 DNA sequence: TGTGCCATCAGTGTCCCAGCGGGCACCGGGGAGCTGTTTTTT. It is translated as CAISVPAGTGELFF.

The chain links TRBV18 to TRBJ1-5; D is uncertain. CDR3 length: 14 residues. From germline, CDR1 is KGHSH and CDR2 LQKENI. V was pared by 3 bases and J by 4 bases, with 10 bases between. The CDR3 loop is CASSPVDDNQPQHF. DNA for the CDR3: TGTGCCAGCTCACCGGTGGACGATAATCAGCCCCAGCATTTT.

V usage is TRBV7-3 and J usage is TRBJ2-5, with D perhaps TRBD1 (5 bases). Germline V gene data show CDR1 as SGHTA and CDR2 as FQGTGA. The CDR3 is made up of 14 amino acids. With 5 bases removed from V and 1 base from J, the gap between germline ends came to 11 bases. The CDR3, as DNA: TGTGCCAGCAGCAAGACAGATACCCAAGAGACCCAGTACTTC. This codes for CASSKTDTQETQYF.

Comment on this clonotype: One junction end disagrees with the germline gene, perhaps due to a read error. This chain links TRBV12-3 or TRBV12-4 with TRBJ1-1; D gene ambiguous. The CDR3 loop spans 14 amino acids. The CDR3 spells CASSLVFTHTEAFF. As DNA, the CDR3 is TGTGCCAGCAGTTTAGTCTTTACCCACACCGAAGCTTTCTTT.

This chain connects TRBV10-3 to TRBJ1-6; 9 bases match TRBD1. With V trimmed by 6 bases and J by 7 bases, 1 base remained unmatched. CDR3 length equals 13 residues. Germline V CDR1 and CDR2: ENHRY, SYGVKD. The CDR3 sequence is CAIRGQGNSPLHF. CDR3 bases: TGTGCCATCAGGGGACAGGGAAATTCACCCCTCCACTTT.

This clonotype was found a few times. The chain carries TRBV2 and TRBJ2-3; D perhaps matches TRBD2 (5 bases). The CDR3 length is 14 residues. Trimming left V 5 bases short and J 4 bases short, with 13 bases between. Germline-derived CDR1 and CDR2 are SNHLY and FYNNEI. Here the CDR3 reads CASSRIVLADTQYF. The CDR3 DNA follows: TGTGCCAGCAGTCGAATCGTACTAGCAGATACGCAGTATTTT.

The gene calls are TRBV20-1 and TRBJ2-5; TRBD2 matches 7 bases. The CDR3 is made up of 14 amino acids. Trimming at V came to 6 bases and at J to 2 bases, leaving 9 bases not matched to a gene. Germline V gene data show CDR1 as DFQATT and CDR2 as SNEGSKA (reference sequence). The CDR3 loop reads CSASGGDFQETQYF. The DNA of the CDR3 is TGCAGTGCCAGTGGGGGGGACTTTCAAGAGACCCAGTACTTC.

This clonotype was seen a handful of times. The chain carries TRBV6-1 and TRBJ2-1, with TRBD2 identical over 13 bases. The germline V gene has CDR1 MNHNS and CDR2 SASEGT. This CDR3 spans 14 amino acids. The trim removed 10 bases at V and 6 bases at J, leaving 6 bases unmatched. CDR3 DNA: TGTGCCACCCAGGGGACTAGCGGGGCCAATGAGCAGTTCTTC. This gives the protein CATQGTSGANEQFF.